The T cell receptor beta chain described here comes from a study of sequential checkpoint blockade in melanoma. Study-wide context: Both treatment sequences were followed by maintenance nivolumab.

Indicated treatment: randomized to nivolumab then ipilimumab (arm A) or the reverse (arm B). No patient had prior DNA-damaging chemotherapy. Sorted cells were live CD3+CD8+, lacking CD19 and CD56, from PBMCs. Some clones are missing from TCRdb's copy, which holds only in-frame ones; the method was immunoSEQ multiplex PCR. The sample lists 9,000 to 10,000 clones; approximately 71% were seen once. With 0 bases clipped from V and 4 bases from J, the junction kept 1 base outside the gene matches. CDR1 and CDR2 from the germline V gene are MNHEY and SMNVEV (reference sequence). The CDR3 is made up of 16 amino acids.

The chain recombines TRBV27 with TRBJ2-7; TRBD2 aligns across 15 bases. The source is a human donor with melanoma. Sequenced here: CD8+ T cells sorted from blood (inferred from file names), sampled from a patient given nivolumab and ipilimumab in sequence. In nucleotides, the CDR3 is TGTGCCAGCAGTTTATCGGGACTAGCGGGAGGATACGAGCAGTACTTC. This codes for CASSLSGLAGGYEQYF.